Listed here are 20 T cell receptor beta chains from one sample, sequenced in a study of response to subunit inactivated influenza vaccine (dated by TCRdb to 2016 to 2018). To prepare the library, RT-PCR was applied. Instrument used: Illumina HiSeq 2500. The public reads were run again by TCRdb, first through fastp at Q25 and then through MiXCR, and only productive beta chains were kept. Each record represents a unique CDR3 protein, reported with the most common genes and DNA among its rows. Within this sample are fewer than 600,000 distinct CDR3 sequences, with approximately 7.8% of them counted one time only. Of the sample, roughly 13% is held by the ten largest clones. Sequencing used PBMCs from blood, obtained around 25 months after vaccination. These receptors all come from a man aged 50 to 69 who received an inactivated influenza vaccine. Donor details come from another sample of the same person, matched by shared clones.

In its sample, this clonotype was seen a few times. This rearrangement joins TRBV12-2 to TRBJ2-7; TRBD1 reflects the table's D call only, with no check against the DNA. TRBV12-2 is labeled a pseudogene. The CDR3 consists of 16 residues. The chain's CDR3 is CASRLARDTRVCEQYF. The DNA for the CDR3 is TGTGCAAGTCGCTTAGCGCGGGACACCCGCGTATGCGAGCAGTACTTC.

In its sample, this clonotype was seen many times. The chain recombines TRBV24-1 with TRBJ2-1; 8 bases align to TRBD2. Germline CDR1 is KGHDR and CDR2 is SFDVKD. V was clipped by 4 bases and J by 8 bases; unmatched bases: 3. The CDR3 is made up of 13 amino acids. The CDR3 DNA follows: TGTGCCACCAGTGAAGCCGGGAGGGATGAGCAGTTCTTC. Translation gives CATSEAGRDEQFF.

This clonotype showed up just a few times. The V and J genes are TRBV3-1 and TRBJ1-6; possible D gene TRBD1, 6 bases. V dropped 1 base and J dropped 9 bases, with 13 bases sitting between them. CDR1 and CDR2 from the germline V gene are LGHDT and YNNKEL (reference sequence). The CDR3 covers 15 residues. The CDR3 bases are TGTGCCAGCAGCCAAGCAGGGGCAGTGACTTCACCCCTCCACTTT. This sequence encodes CASSQAGAVTSPLHF.

Concerning this clonotype itself: One junction end does not reproduce the germline sequence, and a read error may be involved. The chain employs TRBV12-3 or TRBV12-4 and TRBJ1-3, with D uncertain. CDR3 length: 19 residues. CDR3 amino acids: CACSSPNLATVNSGNTIYF. Here the CDR3 DNA reads TGTGCCTGCAGTTCACCAAACCTAGCGACGGTCAACTCTGGAAACACCATATATTTT.

This clonotype was seen ten or more times. V usage is TRBV7-9 and J usage is TRBJ2-1, with a possible D match to TRBD1 (6 bases). The germline V and J ends were trimmed by 5 bases and 0 bases, with 17 bases remaining between them. Germline CDR1 and CDR2: SEHNR and FQNEAQ (reference sequence). The CDR3 is 17 amino acids. The CDR3 protein is CASSDTGTKSSYNEQFF. The CDR3 DNA is TGTGCCAGCAGCGATACCGGGACAAAAAGCTCCTACAATGAGCAGTTCTTC.

This clonotype has only a few counts. This sequence joins TRBV2 and TRBJ2-6, with D possibly called TRBD1 or TRBD2 (5 bases each). There are 18 residues in the CDR3. Germline values: CDR1 SNHLY, CDR2 FYNNEI. Deletions cut 4 bases from V and 1 base from J, with 17 bases between. The CDR3 DNA sequence: TGTGCCAGCAGTGTGGCCAGGGCTTGGGAGTCTGGGGCCAACGTCCTGACTTTC. Residues: CASSVARAWESGANVLTF.

The gene calls are TRBV20-1 and TRBJ2-6, with D perhaps TRBD1 or TRBD2 (5 bases each). This CDR3 has 14 amino acids. Trimming took off 2 bases at V and 4 bases at J, with 9 bases between the two ends. The germline gives CDR1 DFQATT, CDR2 SNEGSKA (reference sequence). CDR3 protein: CSARLGTGANVLTF. The CDR3, as DNA: TGCAGTGCTAGATTAGGGACCGGGGCCAACGTCCTGACTTTC.

This clonotype has only a few counts. The chain is built from TRBV20-1 and TRBJ1-4, with 7 bases matching TRBD1. V lost 3 bases, J lost 8 bases, and 9 bases stayed unmatched. Germline V gene sequence: CDR1 DFQATT, CDR2 SNEGSKA (reference sequence). CDR3 size: 14 residues. CDR3 nucleotides: TGCAGTGCTAGGGGCAGGGGGAGAGAAGAAAAACTGTTTTTT. Encoded protein: CSARGRGREEKLFF.

A few counts support this clonotype. The CDR3 DNA follows: TGTGCCAGCAGTTTTACCGGGGGGGTAGGACAGCCCCAGCATTTT. Translation gives CASSFTGGVGQPQHF. The rearrangement joins TRBV27 to TRBJ1-5, with a tentative D call TRBD1 (5 bases). The CDR3 is made up of 15 amino acids. V gave up 3 bases and J gave up 7 bases, with 16 bases separating them. CDR1 and CDR2 from the germline V gene are MNHEY and SMNVEV (reference sequence).

The sample holds many counts of this clonotype. The chain joins TRBV12-3 or TRBV12-4 to TRBJ2-7; TRBD2 matches 7 bases. The ends lost 3 bases at V and 2 bases at J; junction bases unmatched: 1. This CDR3 is 13 amino acids long. The CDR3 region has the DNA TGTGCCAGCAGTTTCGGACTAGCCTACGAGCAGTACTTC. Its translation is CASSFGLAYEQYF.

This clonotype was found many times. This chain joins TRBV18 and TRBJ2-1, with 10 bases identical to TRBD1. Trimming at V came to 8 bases and at J to 3 bases, leaving 7 bases not matched to a gene. The CDR3 length is 15 residues. Germline V gives CDR1 KGHSH, CDR2 LQKENI. The CDR3 DNA follows: TGTGCCAGCCACCAAGACAGGGGGCTCTACAATGAGCAGTTCTTC. It encodes CASHQDRGLYNEQFF.

There are a few counts of this clonotype. The chain uses TRBV7-2 and TRBJ2-7; maybe TRBD1 (6 bases). The V end was cut by 1 base, the J end by 3 bases, with 13 bases between. CDR3 length equals 15 residues. Germline loops: CDR1 SGHTA, CDR2 FQGNSA. The CDR3 nucleotides are TGTGCCAGCAGCTTAGAGGGGACAAACGTCTACGAGCAGTACTTC. Translation: CASSLEGTNVYEQYF.

Only a few counts were recorded for this clonotype. The V and J genes are TRBV5-1 and TRBJ2-2; no reliable D call. The CDR3 is made up of 14 amino acids. V gave up 6 bases and J gave up 0 bases, with 9 bases separating them. The germline V gene has CDR1 SGHRS and CDR2 YFSETQ. The CDR3 here is CASNRLANTGELFF. CDR3 nucleotide sequence: TGCGCCAGCAATCGACTCGCGAACACCGGGGAGCTGTTTTTT.

This clonotype was observed a handful of times. The rearrangement joins TRBV24-1 to TRBJ2-3; 11 bases line up with TRBD1. This CDR3 contains 19 residues. The J segment lost 2 bases and the V segment lost 0 bases, leaving 9 bases of the junction unmatched. Germline-derived CDR1 and CDR2 are KGHDR and SFDVKD. CDR3 DNA: TGTGCCACCAGTGATTTGCGCTGGACAGGGGGCGAGGACACAGATACGCAGTATTTT. This encodes CATSDLRWTGGEDTDTQYF.

This clonotype was counted only a few times. V gene TRBV27 combines with J gene TRBJ2-7; D possibly corresponds to TRBD1 (5 bases). With 1 base removed from V and 1 base from J, the gap between germline ends came to 11 bases. CDR3 size: 15 residues. Per germline, CDR1 MNHEY and CDR2 SMNVEV (reference sequence). The CDR3 DNA follows: TGTGCCAGCAGTTTATTCGCCAGGGTATCCTACGAGCAGTACTTC. It yields the protein CASSLFARVSYEQYF.

The table lists this clonotype with a few counts. The CDR3 is CASSLQLGLSDTQYF. CDR3 DNA sequence: TGTGCCAGCAGTTTACAATTAGGGTTGTCAGATACGCAGTATTTT. The chain uses TRBV28 and TRBJ2-3; D gene unclear. Germline V gene sequence: CDR1 MDHEN, CDR2 SYDVKM. V dropped 2 bases and J dropped 4 bases, with 13 bases sitting between them. This CDR3 is 15 amino acids long.

This clonotype has at least ten counts. J is TRBJ2-1 and V is TRBV24-1, with D possibly TRBD2 on 6 matching bases. Germline V gene lookup returns CDR1 KGHDR and CDR2 SFDVKD. This CDR3 contains 18 residues. The V gene lost 3 bases and the J gene lost 2 bases, with 19 bases spanning the gap. The CDR3 DNA is TGTGCCACCAGTGATCCAGACTCGGGAGTGGGGGCCTACAATGAGCAGTTCTTC. Its protein product is CATSDPDSGVGAYNEQFF.

The chain recombines TRBV28 with TRBJ2-4, with D maybe TRBD2 (5 bases). This CDR3 region has 11 residues. Germline CDR1 reads MDHEN; CDR2 reads SYDVKM. Between the trimmed V and J ends, which lost 5 bases and 10 bases, there was a span of 9 bases. This CDR3 is CASSPGLIQYF. CDR3 bases: TGTGCCAGCAGTCCTGGACTTATTCAGTACTTC.

V and J are TRBV18 and TRBJ2-3; D might be TRBD1 (5 bases). Germline CDR1 KGHSH, CDR2 LQKENI. With 6 bases removed from V and 1 base from J, the gap between germline ends came to 17 bases. This CDR3 has 16 residues. The CDR3 DNA reads as TGTGCCAGCTCGCCCCCAAAGGGGTCCGGCACAGATACGCAGTATTTT. This codes for CASSPPKGSGTDTQYF.

The chain carries TRBV2 and TRBJ2-3, with TRBD2 matching over 13 bases. The CDR3 runs to 16 residues. Germline CDR1 is SNHLY and CDR2 is FYNNEI. Trimming took 7 bases from V and 7 from J; bases not matched to a gene: 11. DNA for the CDR3: TGTGCCAGCACCTCTCCGGGACTAGCGGGAATCAATACGCAGTATTTT. Translating it yields CASTSPGLAGINTQYF.